These T cell receptor beta chains were read from a single sample in a study of cytomegalovirus exposure and HLA in healthy donors. Some clones are missing from TCRdb's copy, which holds only in-frame ones; the method was immunoSEQ multiplex PCR. The sample shows about 210,000 clones, and roughly 0.98% sits with its ten largest clones. The source material was PBMCs. These TCRs come from a woman aged 25 to 39 in good health and CMV-seropositive. The CDR3 runs from the conserved cysteine through the conserved F or W. Fields, in order: D gene, J gene, V gene, CDR3 protein, CDR3 DNA. The D gene is left open where the match is weak.

D gene: .
J gene: TRBJ1-6
V gene: TRBV9
CDR3 protein: CASSVGELSSPLHF
CDR3 DNA: TGTGCCAGCAGCGTAGGAGAGCTTTCCTCACCCCTCCACTTT

D gene: .
J gene: TRBJ2-1
V gene: TRBV5-6
CDR3 protein: CASSLGGLLYNEQFF
CDR3 DNA: TGTGCCAGCAGCCTTGGAGGGCTCCTCTACAATGAGCAGTTCTTC

D gene: .
J gene: TRBJ2-1
V gene: TRBV28
CDR3 protein: CASSLHSGQFF
CDR3 DNA: TGTGCCAGCAGTTTACACAGTGGCCAGTTCTTC

D gene: TRBD2
J gene: TRBJ2-3
V gene: TRBV11-2
CDR3 protein: CASRPRGLEDTDTQYF
CDR3 DNA: TGTGCCAGCAGGCCGAGGGGACTAGAAGACACAGATACGCAGTATTTT

D gene: .
J gene: TRBJ1-1
V gene: TRBV2
CDR3 protein: CASREGGAYGTEAFF
CDR3 DNA: TGTGCCAGCAGGGAGGGGGGGGCTTACGGCACTGAAGCTTTCTTT

D gene: .
J gene: TRBJ1-1
V gene: TRBV5-4
CDR3 protein: CASSLVGSARGAFF
CDR3 DNA: TGTGCCAGCAGCCTCGTTGGCAGTGCTCGGGGGGCTTTCTTT

D gene: .
J gene: TRBJ1-2
V gene: TRBV2
CDR3 protein: CASRRDYGYTF
CDR3 DNA: TGTGCCAGCCGGAGGGACTATGGCTACACCTTC

D gene: .
J gene: TRBJ1-2
V gene: TRBV28
CDR3 protein: CASSLRGRNYGYTF
CDR3 DNA: TGTGCCAGCAGCCTGCGTGGGAGAAACTATGGCTACACCTTC

D gene: TRBD2
J gene: TRBJ2-1
V gene: TRBV5-4
CDR3 protein: CASSPAGGRELDEQFF
CDR3 DNA: TGTGCCAGCAGCCCGGCGGGGGGGCGGGAGCTTGATGAGCAGTTCTTC

D gene: TRBD2
J gene: TRBJ2-1
V gene: TRBV29-1
CDR3 protein: CSVEGLAGDLNEQFF
CDR3 DNA: TGCAGCGTTGAAGGACTAGCGGGAGATCTCAATGAGCAGTTCTTC

D gene: .
J gene: TRBJ1-3
V gene: TRBV30
CDR3 protein: CAWSVGDTIYF
CDR3 DNA: TGTGCCTGGAGTGTAGGGGACACCATATATTTT

D gene: .
J gene: TRBJ1-3
V gene: TRBV7-6
CDR3 protein: CASSLAPGTGNTIYF
CDR3 DNA: TGTGCCAGCAGCTTAGCGCCAGGGACTGGAAACACCATATATTTT

D gene: TRBD1
J gene: TRBJ1-6
V gene: TRBV6-1
CDR3 protein: CASSEGDRGFSPLHF
CDR3 DNA: TGTGCCAGCAGTGAAGGGGACAGGGGTTTTTCACCCCTCCACTTT

D gene: TRBD1
J gene: TRBJ2-7
V gene: TRBV7-8
CDR3 protein: CASSFSGTGPYEQYF
CDR3 DNA: TGTGCCAGCAGCTTTTCCGGGACAGGTCCCTACGAGCAGTACTTC

D gene: TRBD1
J gene: TRBJ1-6
V gene: TRBV2
CDR3 protein: CASRGQGSSPLHF
CDR3 DNA: TGTGCCAGCAGGGGACAGGGTTCTTCACCCCTCCACTTT

D gene: .
J gene: TRBJ1-1
V gene: TRBV10-1
CDR3 protein: CASSVGGNAEAFF
CDR3 DNA: TGCGCCAGCAGTGTAGGGGGTAACGCTGAAGCTTTCTTT

D gene: .
J gene: TRBJ2-2
V gene: TRBV19
CDR3 protein: CASSLQGPGELFF
CDR3 DNA: TGTGCCAGTAGTCTCCAGGGCCCCGGGGAGCTGTTTTTT